The 21 T cell receptor beta chains reported below all come from one sample, sequenced in a study of blood T cell repertoires in COVID-19. Produced via immunoSEQ multiplex PCR; TCRdb's table is partial and in-frame only. This table has some 100,000 clones, 91% appearing once. What was sequenced was peripheral blood. The receptors here all came from a man in his 60s with acute or convalescent COVID-19.

The table lists this clone with a count of one. The rearrangement links TRBV5-1 to TRBJ2-1; possibly TRBD2 for D (5 bases). The germline CDR1 and CDR2 sequences are SGHRS and YFSETQ. The CDR3 totals 17 residues. The V end was cut by 4 bases, the J end by 0 bases, with 17 bases between. The CDR3 DNA reads TGCGCCAGCAGCCCGCGAGGGATGGGGAGCTCCTACAATGAGCAGTTCTTC. This codes for CASSPRGMGSSYNEQFF.

The V and J genes are TRBV19 and TRBJ1-1; 7 nucleotides align to TRBD1. After removal of 3 bases from V and 0 bases from J, the junction contained 13 bases not matched to a gene. The CDR3 spans 18 residues. Germline CDR1 LNHDA, CDR2 SQIVND (reference sequence). CDR3 protein: CASSIPLALTGMNTEAFF. The CDR3 DNA is TGTGCCAGTAGTATCCCTCTAGCCCTGACAGGGATGAACACTGAAGCTTTCTTT.

This clone is a singleton in its sample. The rearrangement uses TRBV5-1 and TRBJ2-7; a weak D match, TRBD1 (6 bases). The V gene's germline CDR1 is SGHRS and CDR2 YFSETQ. The CDR3 sequence is 13 residues long. V was cut by 2 bases and J by 3 bases, with 9 bases left in between. The CDR3 protein is CASSFSQGYEQYV. The CDR3 bases are TGCGCCAGCAGCTTTTCACAGGGCTACGAGCAGTACGTC.

This rearrangement joins TRBV7-9 to TRBJ1-1; D remains ambiguous. The CDR3 covers 14 residues. V shed 5 bases and J shed 13 bases, with 23 bases lying between them. Germline V gene lookup returns CDR1 SEHNR and CDR2 FQNEAQ (reference sequence). The CDR3 loop reads CASSEAGRLSLGFF. The CDR3 DNA reads as TGTGCCAGCAGCGAAGCGGGAAGACTCTCTCTTGGTTTCTTT.

The gene calls are TRBV6-5 and TRBJ1-6, with 7 bases identical to TRBD1. CDR3 size: 15 residues. Germline values: CDR1 MNHEY, CDR2 SVGAGI. V shed 6 bases and J 8 bases; nucleotides not matched to a gene: 10. The CDR3 DNA follows: TGTGCCAGCAGACTGAGGGGGCTGAAGGATTCACCCCTCCACTTT. It encodes CASRLRGLKDSPLHF.

J is TRBJ2-7 and V is TRBV11-2, with 9 nucleotides matching TRBD2. The CDR3 spans 15 residues. Per germline, CDR1 SGHAT and CDR2 FQNNGV. The J segment lost 2 bases and the V segment lost 5 bases, leaving 7 bases of the junction unmatched. CDR3 nucleotide sequence: TGTGCCAGCAGCCTAATCCTAGCGGGAACCTACGAGCAGTACTTC. Its protein product is CASSLILAGTYEQYF.

The V call is TRBV11-2, the J call TRBJ2-7; TRBD2 might be the D (5 bases). Germline CDR1 and CDR2: SGHAT and FQNNGV. V was cut by 5 bases and J by 1 base, with 15 bases left in between. The CDR3 length is 15 residues. CDR3 sequence (DNA): TGTGCCAGCAGCCTAAGCGGACTGGGGTCCTACGAGCAGTACGTC. This sequence encodes CASSLSGLGSYEQYV.

The chain recombines TRBV4-2 with TRBJ1-3; perhaps TRBD1 as D (6 bases). This CDR3 has 17 residues. V was clipped by 4 bases and J by 0 bases, with 16 bases between them. In germline, CDR1 is LGHNA, CDR2 YNFKEQ. Here the CDR3 DNA reads TGTGCCAGCAGCCGGAGAACAGGGTCCGACTCTGGAAACACCATATATTTT. It specifies CASSRRTGSDSGNTIYF.

The chain links TRBV14 to TRBJ1-1, with a possible D match to TRBD1 (6 bases). V was pared by 5 bases and J by 1 base, with 23 bases between. The CDR3 has 18 amino acids. The germline CDR1 and CDR2 sequences are SGHDN and FVKESK. The CDR3 nucleotides read TGTGCCAGCAGCAGGGGGGGATGGGCAGTCCCCCCGAACACTGAAGCTTTCTTT. Its translation: CASSRGGWAVPPNTEAFF.

The CDR3 nucleotides read TGTGCCAGCAGCATGGGGACAGGGGTGGTCGAGCAGTACTTC. Translating it yields CASSMGTGVVEQYF. This chain joins TRBV11-2 and TRBJ2-7; 10 bases fit TRBD1. V lost 5 bases, J lost 6 bases, and 7 bases stayed unmatched. The CDR3 is 14 amino acids. Per germline, CDR1 SGHAT and CDR2 FQNNGV. Together with reference TRBV11-2 and TRBJ2-7, the CDR3 gives the full variable domain: EAGVAQSPRYKIIEKRQSVAFWCNPISGHATLYWYQQILGQGPKLLIQFQNNGVVDDSQLPKDRFSAERLKGVDSTLKIQPAKLEDSAVYLCASSMGTGVVEQYFGPGTRLTVT.

V gene TRBV5-1 combines with J gene TRBJ1-2, with TRBD1 matching over 8 bases. Per germline, CDR1 SGHRS and CDR2 YFSETQ. V shed 7 bases and J 2 bases; nucleotides not matched to a gene: 7. The CDR3 is made up of 14 amino acids. The CDR3 reads CASGSPGGNYGYTF. The CDR3 coding sequence is TGCGCCAGCGGGTCCCCAGGGGGCAACTATGGCTACACCTTC.

This clone was observed once. This rearrangement joins TRBV7-9 to TRBJ2-1; D unclear. Trimming left V 2 bases short and J 8 bases short, with 13 bases between. Germline CDR1 SEHNR, CDR2 FQNEAQ (reference sequence). CDR3 length equals 14 residues. CDR3 amino acids: CASSLHLVPYEQFF. In DNA form, the CDR3 reads TGTGCCAGCAGCTTACATCTAGTTCCCTATGAGCAGTTCTTC.

The chain couples TRBV15 to TRBJ2-7; D may be TRBD1 (5 bases). Trimming stripped 7 bases from V and 4 bases from J, with 17 bases between. The CDR3 has 14 amino acids. Germline assignment: CDR1 LNHNV and CDR2 YYDKDF (reference sequence). The CDR3 is CATTLDSMSYEQYF. CDR3 coding DNA: TGTGCCACCACCCTCGACAGTATGAGTTACGAGCAGTACTTC.

This rearrangement joins TRBV25-1 to TRBJ2-2, with TRBD1 matching over 7 bases. With V trimmed by 2 bases and J by 4 bases, 1 base remained unmatched. Germline CDR1 and CDR2: MGHDK and SYGVNS. The CDR3 length is 14 residues. The chain's CDR3 is CASSETGVTGELFF. Written as DNA, the CDR3 is TGTGCCAGCAGTGAAACAGGGGTCACCGGGGAGCTGTTTTTT.

The genes are TRBV6-1 and TRBJ1-4, with 8 bases fitting TRBD1. Looked up from germline, CDR1 is MNHNS and CDR2 is SASEGT. The CDR3 is 15 amino acids. After removal of 1 base from V and 2 bases from J, the junction contained 0 bases not matched to a gene. CDR3 nucleotides: TGTGCCAGCAGTGAAGGACAGGGGACTAATGAAAAACTGTTTTTT. Its protein product is CASSEGQGTNEKLFF.

The genes are TRBV5-1 and TRBJ2-3; TRBD2 agrees at 9 bases. The germline V gene encodes CDR1 SGHRS and CDR2 YFSETQ. This CDR3 comprises 19 residues. J was trimmed by 6 bases and V by 3 bases; bases with no gene match: 20. The CDR3 DNA follows: TGCGCCAGCAGCTCCGACACTCTAGTTAGCGGGAGAGGGAGGGATACGCAGTATTTT. This translates into CASSSDTLVSGRGRDTQYF.

Points on this clone: The junction shows a germline mismatch at one end, possibly a read error. The chain is built from TRBV2 and TRBJ2-3; D possibly corresponds to TRBD2 (6 bases). Germline-derived CDR1 and CDR2 are SNHLY and FYNNEI. CDR3 length equals 15 residues. The DNA of the CDR3 is TGTGCCAGCAGTGATGAGGGACTGGACACAAATACGCAGTATTTT. Its translation is CASSDEGLDTNTQYF.

The chain uses TRBV20-1 and TRBJ1-4, with D maybe TRBD1 (6 bases). Trimming cost V 7 bases and J 11 bases, with 14 bases left between them. This CDR3 spans 11 amino acids. Looked up from germline, CDR1 is DFQATT and CDR2 is SNEGSKA (reference sequence). This chain's CDR3 is CSVLQGPKLFF. For the CDR3, the DNA is TGCAGTGTATTACAGGGTCCGAAACTGTTTTTT.

The chain links TRBV12-1 to TRBJ2-7; the table gives TRBD1 as D, unverified against the DNA. TRBV12-1 is designated a pseudogene. There are 16 residues in the CDR3. The CDR3 DNA follows: TGTGCCAGCAGCTGGGGGGACAGGGGATTTTGCAACGAGCAGTACTTC. This sequence encodes CASSWGDRGFCNEQYF.

The rearrangement links TRBV2 to TRBJ2-1, with 11 bases lining up with TRBD2. Germline V gene data show CDR1 as SNHLY and CDR2 as FYNNEI. Trimming removed 8 bases from V and 15 bases from J; junction bases left unmatched: 18. The CDR3 extends over 15 amino acids. The CDR3 loop reads CASHFSGREEPGPFF. Written as DNA, the CDR3 is TGTGCCAGCCACTTTAGCGGGAGGGAGGAGCCAGGCCCGTTCTTC.

This clone was detected a few times. The chain is built from TRBV7-3 and TRBJ1-2; TRBD1 matches 8 bases. V dropped 2 bases and J dropped 8; count of bases not matched to a gene: 4. CDR3 size: 13 residues. Germline-derived CDR1 and CDR2 are SGHTA and FQGTGA. The CDR3 loop is CASSLGQGLGYTF. The CDR3, as DNA: TGTGCCAGCAGCTTAGGACAGGGTTTAGGCTACACCTTC.